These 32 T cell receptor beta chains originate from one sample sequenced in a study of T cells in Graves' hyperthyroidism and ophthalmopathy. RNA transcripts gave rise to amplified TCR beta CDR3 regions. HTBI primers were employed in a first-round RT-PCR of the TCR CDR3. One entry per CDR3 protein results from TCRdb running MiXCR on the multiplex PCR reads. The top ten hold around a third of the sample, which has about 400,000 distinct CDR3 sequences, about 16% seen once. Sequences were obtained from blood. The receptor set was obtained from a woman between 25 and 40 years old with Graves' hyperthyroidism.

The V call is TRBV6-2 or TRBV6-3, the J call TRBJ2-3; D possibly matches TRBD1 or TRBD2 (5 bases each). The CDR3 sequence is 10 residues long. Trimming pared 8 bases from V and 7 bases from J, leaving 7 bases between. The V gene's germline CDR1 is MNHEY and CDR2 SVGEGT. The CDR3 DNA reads TGTGCCAGCGGGACCAATACGCAGTATTTT. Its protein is CASGTNTQYF.

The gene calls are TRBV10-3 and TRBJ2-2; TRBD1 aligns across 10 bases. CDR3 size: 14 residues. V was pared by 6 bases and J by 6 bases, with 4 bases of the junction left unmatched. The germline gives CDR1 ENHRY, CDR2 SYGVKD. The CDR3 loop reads CAISAGTGAGELFF. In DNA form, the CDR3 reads TGTGCCATCAGCGCCGGGACAGGGGCCGGGGAGCTGTTTTTT.

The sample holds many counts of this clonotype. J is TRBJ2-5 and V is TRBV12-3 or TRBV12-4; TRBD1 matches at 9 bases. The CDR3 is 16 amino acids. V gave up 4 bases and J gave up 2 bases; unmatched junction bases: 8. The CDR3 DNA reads TGTGCCAGCAGTTACGGGACAGGGAGAGGTCAAGAGACCCAGTACTTC. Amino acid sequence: CASSYGTGRGQETQYF.

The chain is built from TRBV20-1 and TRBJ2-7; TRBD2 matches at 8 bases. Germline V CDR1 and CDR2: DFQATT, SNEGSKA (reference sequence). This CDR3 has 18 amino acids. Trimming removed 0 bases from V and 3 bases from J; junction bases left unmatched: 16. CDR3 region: CSARDETLGLAGIYEQYF. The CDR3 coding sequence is TGCAGTGCTAGAGATGAAACTCTCGGCCTAGCGGGTATCTACGAGCAGTACTTC.

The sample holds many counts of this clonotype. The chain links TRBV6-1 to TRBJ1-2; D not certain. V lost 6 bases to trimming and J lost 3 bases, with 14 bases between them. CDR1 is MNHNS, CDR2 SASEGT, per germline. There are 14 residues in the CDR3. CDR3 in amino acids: CASSPAGKDYGYTF. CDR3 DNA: TGTGCCAGCAGCCCCGCCGGGAAGGACTATGGCTACACCTTC.

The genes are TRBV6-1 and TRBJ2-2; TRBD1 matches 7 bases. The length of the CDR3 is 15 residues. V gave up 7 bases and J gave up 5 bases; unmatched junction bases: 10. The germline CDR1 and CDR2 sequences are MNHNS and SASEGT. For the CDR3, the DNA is TGTGCCAGCAAGATCGACAGGGCTCAGACCGGGGAGCTGTTTTTT. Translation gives CASKIDRAQTGELFF.

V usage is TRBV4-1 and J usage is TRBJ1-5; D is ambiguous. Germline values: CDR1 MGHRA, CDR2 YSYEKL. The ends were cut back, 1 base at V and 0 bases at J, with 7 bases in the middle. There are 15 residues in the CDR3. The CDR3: CASSQAPYSNQPQHF. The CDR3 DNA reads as TGCGCCAGCAGCCAAGCCCCTTATAGCAATCAGCCCCAGCATTTT.

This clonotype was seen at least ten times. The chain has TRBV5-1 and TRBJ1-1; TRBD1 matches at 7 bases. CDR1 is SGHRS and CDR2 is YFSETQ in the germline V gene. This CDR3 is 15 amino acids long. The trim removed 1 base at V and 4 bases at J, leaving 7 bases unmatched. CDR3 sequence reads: CASSLSGTAPTEAFF. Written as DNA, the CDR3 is TGCGCCAGCAGCTTGTCCGGGACAGCACCCACTGAAGCTTTCTTT.

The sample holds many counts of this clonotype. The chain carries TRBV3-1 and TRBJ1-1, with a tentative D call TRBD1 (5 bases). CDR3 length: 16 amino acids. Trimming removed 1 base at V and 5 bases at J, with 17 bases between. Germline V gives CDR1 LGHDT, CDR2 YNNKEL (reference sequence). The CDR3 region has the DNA TGTGCCAGCAGCCAAGCTACAGCCTCCTGGGGGACTGAAGCTTTCTTT. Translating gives CASSQATASWGTEAFF.

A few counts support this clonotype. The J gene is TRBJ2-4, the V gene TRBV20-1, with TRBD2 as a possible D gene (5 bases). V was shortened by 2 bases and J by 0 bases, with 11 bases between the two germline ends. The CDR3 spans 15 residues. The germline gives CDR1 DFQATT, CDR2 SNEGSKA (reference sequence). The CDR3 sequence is CSARYSELAKNIQYF. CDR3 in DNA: TGCAGTGCTAGATATAGCGAATTAGCCAAAAACATTCAGTACTTC.

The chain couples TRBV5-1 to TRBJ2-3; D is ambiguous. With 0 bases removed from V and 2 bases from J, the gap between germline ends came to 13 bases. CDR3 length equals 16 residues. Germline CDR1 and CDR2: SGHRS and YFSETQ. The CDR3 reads CASSLAGRSNTDTQYF. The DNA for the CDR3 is TGCGCCAGCAGCTTGGCTGGCAGATCGAACACAGATACGCAGTATTTT.

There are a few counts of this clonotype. DNA of the CDR3: TGCGCCAGCAGAGGGTTCCAAGAGACCCAGTACTTC. Protein product: CASRGFQETQYF. This chain uses TRBV4-1 with TRBJ2-5; unclear D gene. This CDR3 region has 12 residues. Trimming stripped 6 bases from V and 1 base from J, with 6 bases between. Per the germline V gene, CDR1 is MGHRA and CDR2 is YSYEKL.

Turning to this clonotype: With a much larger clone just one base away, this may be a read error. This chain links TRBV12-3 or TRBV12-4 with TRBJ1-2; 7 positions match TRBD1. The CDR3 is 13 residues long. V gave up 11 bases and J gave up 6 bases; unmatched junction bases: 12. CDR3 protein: CACNQGGGDGYTF. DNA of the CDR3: TGTGCCTGCAACCAGGGGGGAGGTGATGGCTACACCTTC.

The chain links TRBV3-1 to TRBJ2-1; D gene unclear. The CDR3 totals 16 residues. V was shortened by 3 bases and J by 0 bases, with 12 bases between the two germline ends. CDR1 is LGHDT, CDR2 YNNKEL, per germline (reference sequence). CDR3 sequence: CASSQVAIGSYNEQFF. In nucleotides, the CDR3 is TGTGCCAGCAGCCAGGTGGCTATCGGCTCCTACAATGAGCAGTTCTTC.

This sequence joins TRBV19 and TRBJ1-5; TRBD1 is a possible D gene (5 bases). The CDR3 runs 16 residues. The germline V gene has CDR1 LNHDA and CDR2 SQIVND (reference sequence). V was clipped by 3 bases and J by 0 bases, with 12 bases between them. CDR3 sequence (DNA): TGTGCCAGTAGTATTAGACAGCAGCGTAGCAATCAGCCCCAGCATTTT. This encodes CASSIRQQRSNQPQHF.

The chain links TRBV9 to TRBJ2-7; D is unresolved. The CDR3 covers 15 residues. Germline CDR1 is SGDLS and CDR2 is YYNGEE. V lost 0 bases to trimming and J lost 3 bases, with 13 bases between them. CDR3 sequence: CASSVDYPVRYEQYF. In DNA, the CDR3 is TGTGCCAGCAGCGTAGATTATCCAGTTCGCTACGAGCAGTACTTC.

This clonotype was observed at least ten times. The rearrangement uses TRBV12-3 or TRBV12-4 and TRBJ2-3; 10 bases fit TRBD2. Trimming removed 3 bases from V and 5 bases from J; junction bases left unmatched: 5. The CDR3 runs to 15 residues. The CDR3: CASSFPSGGIDTQYF. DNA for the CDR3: TGTGCCAGCAGTTTCCCTAGCGGGGGAATAGATACGCAGTATTTT.

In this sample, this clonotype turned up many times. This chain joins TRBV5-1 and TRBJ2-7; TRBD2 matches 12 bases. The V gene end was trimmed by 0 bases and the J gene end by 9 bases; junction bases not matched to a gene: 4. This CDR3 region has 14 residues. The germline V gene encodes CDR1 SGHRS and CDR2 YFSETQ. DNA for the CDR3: TGCGCCAGCAGCTTGGAACTAGCGGGAGGAGGGCAGTACTTC. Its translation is CASSLELAGGGQYF.

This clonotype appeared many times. The CDR3 is CASSFTGVQETQYF. CDR3 sequence (DNA): TGTGCCAGCAGCTTTACAGGGGTGCAAGAGACCCAGTACTTC. The chain is built from TRBV7-9 and TRBJ2-5; 7 bases align to TRBD1. The length of the CDR3 is 14 residues. Germline CDR1 reads SEHNR; CDR2 reads FQNEAQ (reference sequence). The V and J ends lost 3 bases and 2 bases, in that order; junction bases with no gene match: 3.

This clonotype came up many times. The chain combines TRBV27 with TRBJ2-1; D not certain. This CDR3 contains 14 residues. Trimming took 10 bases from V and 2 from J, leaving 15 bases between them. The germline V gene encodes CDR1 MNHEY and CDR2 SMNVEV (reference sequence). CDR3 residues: CATRGGITYNEQFF. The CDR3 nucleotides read TGTGCCACCCGTGGTGGGATTACCTACAATGAGCAGTTCTTC.

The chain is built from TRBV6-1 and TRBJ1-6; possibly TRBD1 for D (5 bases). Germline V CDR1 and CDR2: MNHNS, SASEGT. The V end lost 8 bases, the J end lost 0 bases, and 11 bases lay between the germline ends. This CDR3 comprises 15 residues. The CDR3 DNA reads TGTGCCAGCCGGAGGGGAAGCTCCTATAATTCACCCCTCCACTTT. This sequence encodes CASRRGSSYNSPLHF.

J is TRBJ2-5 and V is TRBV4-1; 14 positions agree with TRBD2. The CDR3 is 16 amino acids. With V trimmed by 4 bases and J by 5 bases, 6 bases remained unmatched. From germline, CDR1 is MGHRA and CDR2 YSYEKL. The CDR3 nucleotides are TGCGCCAGCAGCCCGACTAGCGGGAGGGCCAGCGAGACCCAGTACTTC. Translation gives CASSPTSGRASETQYF.

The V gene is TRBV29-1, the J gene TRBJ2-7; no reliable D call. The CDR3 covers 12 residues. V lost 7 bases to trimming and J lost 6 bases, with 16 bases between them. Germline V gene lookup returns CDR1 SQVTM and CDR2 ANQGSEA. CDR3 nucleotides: TGCAGCGCGGTACAAGGTGGTGGCGAGCAGTACTTC. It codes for CSAVQGGGEQYF.

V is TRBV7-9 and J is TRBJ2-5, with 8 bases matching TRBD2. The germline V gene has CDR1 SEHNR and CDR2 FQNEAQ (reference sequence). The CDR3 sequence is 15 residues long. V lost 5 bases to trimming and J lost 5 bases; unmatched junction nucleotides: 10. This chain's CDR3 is CASSIPAGEMETQYF. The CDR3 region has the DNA TGTGCCAGCAGCATCCCAGCGGGAGAAATGGAGACCCAGTACTTC.

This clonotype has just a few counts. Here the CDR3 DNA reads TGTGCCAGTAGTATATCTGGGGGTTTGCTTAGCAATCAGCCCCAGCATTTT. This codes for CASSISGGLLSNQPQHF. The chain employs TRBV19 and TRBJ1-5, with D tentatively TRBD1 (5 bases). CDR1 is LNHDA and CDR2 is SQIVND in the germline V gene (reference sequence). The CDR3 runs 17 residues. Trimming took 2 bases from V and 0 from J, leaving 14 bases between them.

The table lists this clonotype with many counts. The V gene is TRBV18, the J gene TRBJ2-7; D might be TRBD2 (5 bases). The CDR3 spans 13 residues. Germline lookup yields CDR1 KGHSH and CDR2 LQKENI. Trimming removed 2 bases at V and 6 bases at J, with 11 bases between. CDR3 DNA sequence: TGTGCCAGCTCACCATTGACTACGGTCGAGCAGTACTTC. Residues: CASSPLTTVEQYF.

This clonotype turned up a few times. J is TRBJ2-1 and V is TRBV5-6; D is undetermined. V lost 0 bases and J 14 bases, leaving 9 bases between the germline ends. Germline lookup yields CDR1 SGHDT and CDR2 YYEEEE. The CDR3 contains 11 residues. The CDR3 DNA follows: TGTGCCAGCAGCTTGGGGGGTTTTGAGTTCTTC. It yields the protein CASSLGGFEFF.

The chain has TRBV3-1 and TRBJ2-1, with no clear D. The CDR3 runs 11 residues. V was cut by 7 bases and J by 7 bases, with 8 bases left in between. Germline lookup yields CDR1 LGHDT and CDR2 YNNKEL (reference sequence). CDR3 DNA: TGTGCCAGCACCCTTGAGAATGAGCAGTTCTTC. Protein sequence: CASTLENEQFF.

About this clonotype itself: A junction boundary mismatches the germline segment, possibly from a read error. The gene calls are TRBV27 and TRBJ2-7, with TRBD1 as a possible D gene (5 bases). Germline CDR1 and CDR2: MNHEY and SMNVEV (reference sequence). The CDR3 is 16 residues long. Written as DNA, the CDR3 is TGTGCCAGCAGTTTGGGTAGGACACAAAGCTCCTACGGGCAGTACTTC. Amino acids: CASSLGRTQSSYGQYF.

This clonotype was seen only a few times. The CDR3 DNA reads as TGTGCCAGCAGCCGAATACTAGCGGGACAAGAGACCCAGTACTTC. Protein product: CASSRILAGQETQYF. The chain links TRBV14 to TRBJ2-5, with TRBD2 matching over 10 bases. J lost 2 bases, V lost 4 bases, and 4 bases had no gene match. The CDR3 sequence is 15 residues long. Per germline, CDR1 SGHDN and CDR2 FVKESK.

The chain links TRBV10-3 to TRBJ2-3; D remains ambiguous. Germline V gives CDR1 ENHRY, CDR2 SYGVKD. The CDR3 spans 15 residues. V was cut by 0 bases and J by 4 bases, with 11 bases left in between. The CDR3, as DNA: TGTGCCATCAGTGAGTCGCAGACTGGTGCAGATACGCAGTATTTT. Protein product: CAISESQTGADTQYF.

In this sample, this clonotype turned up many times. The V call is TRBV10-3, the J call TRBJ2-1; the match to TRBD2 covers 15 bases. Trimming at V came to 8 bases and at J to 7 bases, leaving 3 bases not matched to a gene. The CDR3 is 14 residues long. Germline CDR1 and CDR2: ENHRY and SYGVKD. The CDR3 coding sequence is TGTGCCATCGGAGGACTAGCGGGGGGGAATGAGCAGTTCTTC. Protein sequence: CAIGGLAGGNEQFF.